This T cell receptor (beta chain) was obtained from a study of cytomegalovirus exposure and HLA in healthy donors. General study points: Most CMV-associated TCR beta chains appeared HLA-restricted in a later analysis.

Worth noting for this clone: Its target is not known.

The V end was cut by 4 bases, the J end by 0 bases, with 8 bases between. The CDR3 extends over 13 amino acids. The germline gives CDR1 SGDLS, CDR2 YYNGEE. The primer mix had 60 Vbeta and 13 Jbeta primers. Here immunoSEQ multiplex PCR was the method, and the copy in TCRdb shows in-frame clones only, minus some. The data hold 150,000 to 200,000 clones, with around 74% observed a single time. The chain carries TRBV9 and TRBJ2-7; no clear D gene. This receptor was obtained from a female donor in good health and CMV-seronegative. Sequencing was carried out using PBMCs. Written as DNA, the CDR3 is TGTGCCAGCAGCCCTCAGGCCTCCTACGAGCAGTACTTC. It is translated as CASSPQASYEQYF.